This paragraph reports one TCR beta chain. Germline V gives CDR1 SGDLS, CDR2 YYNGEE. The CDR3 has 14 residues. The germline V and J ends were trimmed by 0 bases and 4 bases, with 11 bases remaining between them. PCR amplification relied on 60 Vbeta primers (plus 13 Jbeta primers). The data were produced by immunoSEQ multiplex PCR, yet TCRdb's version contains in-frame clones alone and is incomplete. The sample has 99,000 or so clones, approximately 72% seen once. This sample was included in a study of cytomegalovirus exposure and HLA in healthy donors. The chain employs TRBV9 and TRBJ2-7, with TRBD1 as a possible D gene (6 bases). The receptor's source is a man younger than 45 in good health and CMV-seronegative. The sample was PBMCs. CDR3 nucleotide sequence: TGTGCCAGCAGCGTAGGACAGGCGACTTACGAGCAGTACTTC. Its translation is CASSVGQATYEQYF.